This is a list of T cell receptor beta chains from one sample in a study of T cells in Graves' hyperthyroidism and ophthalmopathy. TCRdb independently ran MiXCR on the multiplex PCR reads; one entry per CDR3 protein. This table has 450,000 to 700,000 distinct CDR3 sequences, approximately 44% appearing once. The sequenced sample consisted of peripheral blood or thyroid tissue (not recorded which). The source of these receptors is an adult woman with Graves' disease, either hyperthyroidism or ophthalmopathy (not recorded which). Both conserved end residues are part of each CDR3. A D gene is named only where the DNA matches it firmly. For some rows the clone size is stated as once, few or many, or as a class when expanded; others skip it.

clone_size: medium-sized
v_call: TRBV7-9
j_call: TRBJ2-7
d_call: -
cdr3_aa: CASSLGRYEQYF
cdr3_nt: TGTGCCAGCAGCTTAGGACGGTACGAGCAGTACTTC

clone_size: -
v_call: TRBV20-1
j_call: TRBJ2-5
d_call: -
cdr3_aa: CSATGTLGQTQYF
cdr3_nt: TGCAGTGCCACAGGGACCCTAGGCCAGACCCAGTACTTC

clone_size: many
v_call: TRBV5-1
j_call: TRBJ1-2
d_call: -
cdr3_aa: CASSFIPRSPGYGYTF
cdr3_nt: TGCGCCAGCAGCTTCATCCCGCGAAGTCCCGGCTATGGCTACACCTTC

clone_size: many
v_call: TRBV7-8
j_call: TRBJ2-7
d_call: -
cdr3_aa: CASSPLGIEQYF
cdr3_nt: TGTGCCAGCAGCCCTCTAGGCATCGAGCAGTACTTC

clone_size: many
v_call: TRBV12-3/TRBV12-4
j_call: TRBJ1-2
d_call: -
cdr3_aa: CASSFKPKGGYTF
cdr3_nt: TGTGCCAGCAGTTTTAAGCCGAAGGGGGGCTACACCTTC

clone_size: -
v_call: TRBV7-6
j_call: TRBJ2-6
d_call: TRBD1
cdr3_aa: CASSSRQGSGANVLTF
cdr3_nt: TGTGCCAGCAGCTCAAGACAGGGGTCTGGGGCCAACGTCCTGACTTTC

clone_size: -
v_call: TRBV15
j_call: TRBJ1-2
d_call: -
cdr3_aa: CATSSGGGGYTF
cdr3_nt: TGTGCCACCAGCAGTGGGGGAGGTGGCTACACCTTC

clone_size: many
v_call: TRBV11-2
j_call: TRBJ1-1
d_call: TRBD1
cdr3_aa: CASSVDRAYTEAFF
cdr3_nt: TGTGCCAGCAGCGTGGACAGGGCTTACACTGAAGCTTTCTTT

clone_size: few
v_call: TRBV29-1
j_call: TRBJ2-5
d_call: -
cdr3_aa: CSVEKLQGKRTQYF
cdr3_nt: TGCAGCGTTGAAAAACTCCAGGGGAAGAGAACCCAGTACTTC

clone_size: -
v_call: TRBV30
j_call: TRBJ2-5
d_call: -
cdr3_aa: CAWRGLGGGETQYF
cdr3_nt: TGTGCCTGGAGAGGCTTAGGCGGAGGGGAGACCCAGTACTTC

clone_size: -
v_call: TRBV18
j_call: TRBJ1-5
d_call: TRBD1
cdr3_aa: CASSPSGSGGDQPQHF
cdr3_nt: TGTGCCAGCTCACCATCTGGGTCAGGGGGCGATCAGCCCCAGCATTTT

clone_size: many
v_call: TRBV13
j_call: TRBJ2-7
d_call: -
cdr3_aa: CASSSPDSRISYEQYF
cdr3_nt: TGTGCCAGCAGCTCCCCCGACAGCCGGATTTCCTACGAGCAGTACTTC

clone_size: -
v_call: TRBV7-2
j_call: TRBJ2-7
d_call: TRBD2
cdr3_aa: CASSWQQGGYEQYF
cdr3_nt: TGTGCCAGCAGCTGGCAGCAGGGAGGGTACGAGCAGTACTTC

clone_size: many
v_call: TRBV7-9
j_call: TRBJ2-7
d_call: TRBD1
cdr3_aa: CASSSQQGSEQYF
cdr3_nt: TGTGCCAGCAGCTCCCAACAGGGGAGCGAGCAGTACTTC